This TCR beta chain is from a study of CD4 T cells in relation to SARS-CoV-2 and coronaviruses. Points from the study as a whole: Compared with monoreactive clones, crossreactive clones showed significantly weaker SARS-CoV-2 expansion. Culture-expanded clones reflect memory recall rather than primary priming during culture. This crossreactivity analysis covered spike protein alone, no other viral proteins.

CDR3 length equals 17 residues. Trimming left V 2 bases short and J 0 bases short, with 14 bases between. CDR1 is KGHSH, CDR2 LQKENI, per germline. A note on this clone: Antigen: not known.

Deep TCR-beta sequencing used DNA from uncultured naive and memory CD4+ T cells. TCRdb's table, derived via immunoSEQ multiplex PCR, lists solely in-frame clones and lacks some. This table has approximately 38,000 clones, around 87% appearing once. Specimen: memory CD4+ T cells from PBMCs. The V call is TRBV18, the J call TRBJ1-5; D is undetermined. The TCR sequence derives from an adult with COVID-19. CDR3 nucleotides: TGTGCCAGCTCACCAGCGGCAGTACCTAATAGCAATCAGCCCCAGCATTTT. Translation gives CASSPAAVPNSNQPQHF.